Sequencing of this TCR beta chain was carried out in a study of T cells after somatic rescue of genetic block. Here immunoSEQ multiplex PCR was the method, and the copy in TCRdb shows in-frame clones only, minus some. The sample includes tens of thousands of clones, roughly 93% seen only once; the top ten take roughly 2.9%. Germline assignment: CDR1 KGHSH and CDR2 LQKENI. The CDR3 has 14 residues. Trimming took 4 bases from V and 5 from J, leaving 14 bases between them. The rearrangement uses TRBV18 and TRBJ1-1; D might be TRBD1 (5 bases). The TCR originated in a man aged 25-40 years. Sequencing was done on a sample of peripheral blood mononuclear cells (PBMCs). In nucleotides, the CDR3 is TGTGCCAGCTCACAAGACGCGGGGGAAACTGAAGCTTTCTTT. Its protein product is CASSQDAGETEAFF.